This T cell receptor (beta chain) was obtained from a study of human T cells and chemical hapten exposure (TCRdb year 2021). Turning to the overall study: The libraries were sequenced as a pool, and the TCR yield per sample differed mostly because of small variations in library volumes within the pool. In alopecia patients, the study followed how the peripheral blood TCR repertoire changed in vivo over primary and secondary sensitization to diphenylcyclopropenone (DPC), a hapten. For every blood RNA sample, sequencing covered both the TCR alpha and TCR beta chains.

The germline V gene gives CDR1 as SGHRS and CDR2 as YFSETQ. The germline V end is reduced by 4 bases and the J end by 2 bases; junction bases left unmatched: 1. Inclusive of the bounding cysteine and phenylalanine, the CDR3 is 14 residues long. The DNA shown is the 42-base CDR3, in frame from base 1. The library was obtained by RACE. For sequencing, a NextSeq 500 was employed. During library preparation, unique molecular identifiers were attached to individual cDNA molecules so that TCRs could be counted in a quantitative, reproducible way. As for the original processing: Samples had a median of roughly 99,000 TCRs, with a range from 23,224 to 690,600. The Decombinator software suite was used to annotate V, J and CDR3 in the TCR reads. For the PS versus PT1 abundance plots, all samples were subsampled to the same number of TCRs (28,000). Expanded TCRs were defined as absent before sensitization and observed at least eight times at the 2-week time point. TCRdb passed the public sequencing reads through fastp at Q25 and MiXCR, retaining productive beta sequences. Records with the same CDR3 protein are collapsed into one entry carrying the most frequent genes and DNA. TCRdb, rather than the study authors, made the V and J calls. Within this sample are around 80,000 distinct CDR3 sequences, with roughly 8.7% of them counted one time only. The ten biggest clones cover under 2% of the sample.

This clonotype came up many times. What antigen it recognizes has not been identified. Base quality data are lacking; no much larger clone is found one base away. The time point label of this sample denotes: healthy volunteer bleed at 6 weeks. Unfractionated whole blood was collected in Tempus Blood RNA tubes, and total RNA was extracted from that blood. Five or six healthy volunteers were used as TCR sequencing controls and were bled at day 0, 2 weeks and 6 weeks. Study-level results and caveats: After repeated subsampling, changes were observed in the strength of the expansion versus patch-test correlation and in the threshold at which the correlation became significant. No change with DPC sensitization was found in the number of TCRs above 1 in 1000 frequency, and no evidence of global repertoire structure alterations was found.

The rearrangement combines TRBV5-1 with TRBJ2-7; 12 bases in between match TRBD2. The sequenced material came from whole blood. The TCR comes from a male donor in good health. Some clones in this sample may be carry-over from other donors' samples. The CDR3 sequence is CASSRTSGTYEQYF. DNA sequence: TGCGCCAGCAGCCGGACTAGCGGGACCTACGAGCAGTACTTC.